One sample yielded the 32 T cell receptor beta chains listed below, sequenced in a study of blood T cell repertoires in COVID-19. Measured with immunoSEQ multiplex PCR; TCRdb has only the in-frame clones, and not every one. The table includes roughly 53,000 clones, 87% detected once. Input material: peripheral blood. The receptors stem from an elderly woman with COVID-19, enrolled during active disease.

The gene calls are TRBV7-2 and TRBJ2-7, with D maybe TRBD1 (6 bases). V lost 5 bases, J lost 3 bases, and 17 bases lay in between. CDR1 is SGHTA, CDR2 FQGNSA, per germline. CDR3 length equals 15 residues. This CDR3 is CASSPTNRVYYEQYF. CDR3 DNA: TGTGCCAGCAGCCCCACCAACAGGGTTTACTACGAGCAGTACTTC.

V is TRBV7-2 and J is TRBJ1-3, with D uncertain. CDR3 length equals 14 residues. V dropped 5 bases and J dropped 0 bases, with 8 bases sitting between them. The V gene's germline CDR1 is SGHTA and CDR2 FQGNSA. The DNA of the CDR3 is TGTGCCAGCAGCCCAGTCCCCTCTGGAAACACCATATATTTT. Translation gives CASSPVPSGNTIYF.

This chain links TRBV29-1 with TRBJ2-7, with a tentative D call TRBD2 (5 bases). This CDR3 is built from 14 residues. Germline loops: CDR1 SQVTM, CDR2 ANQGSEA. V was cut by 4 bases and J by 4 bases, with 17 bases left in between. The CDR3 DNA is TGCAGCGTTGCGACGGGGATACCCCTATACGAGCAGTACTTC. It is translated as CSVATGIPLYEQYF.

This chain connects TRBV2 to TRBJ1-6; no definite D call. The CDR3 runs to 15 residues. The V gene's germline CDR1 is SNHLY and CDR2 FYNNEI. V was trimmed by 8 bases and J by 3 bases, leaving 14 bases between them. CDR3 region: CASLGRLGYNSPLHF. CDR3 in DNA: TGTGCCAGCCTTGGGAGATTAGGCTATAATTCACCCCTCCACTTT.

The gene calls are TRBV18 and TRBJ2-7; D remains ambiguous. The V gene lost 4 bases and the J gene lost 5 bases, with 9 bases spanning the gap. The CDR3 is 12 amino acids. Germline CDR1 and CDR2: KGHSH and LQKENI. Here the CDR3 reads CASSRGGDEQYF. Here the CDR3 DNA reads TGTGCCAGCTCACGAGGTGGCGACGAGCAGTACTTC.

This clone occurred once. This sequence joins TRBV7-3 and TRBJ1-1, with TRBD1 matching 10 bases. This CDR3 is 15 amino acids long. The germline gives CDR1 SGHTA, CDR2 FQGTGA. Trimming removed 0 bases from V and 4 bases from J; junction bases left unmatched: 2. CDR3 protein: CASSLTGTGATEAFF. In DNA form, the CDR3 reads TGTGCCAGCAGCTTAACGGGGACAGGGGCCACTGAAGCTTTCTTT.

The chain joins TRBV11-2 to TRBJ1-1, with D maybe TRBD1 (5 bases). CDR1 and CDR2 (germline): SGHAT, FQNNGV. V was clipped by 5 bases and J by 2 bases, with 15 bases between them. CDR3 size: 15 residues. In nucleotides, the CDR3 is TGTGCCAGCAGCCTTCAGACAGCCACAAACACTGAAGCTTTCTTT. Translating gives CASSLQTATNTEAFF.

This clone was counted once. The V call is TRBV19, the J call TRBJ1-6; D unresolved. In germline, CDR1 is LNHDA, CDR2 SQIVND (reference sequence). The CDR3 contains 15 residues. Trimming pared 6 bases from V and 0 bases from J, leaving 9 bases between. The CDR3 coding sequence is TGTGCCAGTAGCCTAGAGAGCTCCTATAATTCACCCCTCCACTTT. The encoded protein is CASSLESSYNSPLHF. Using reference TRBV19 and TRBJ1-6 for the parts outside the CDR3, the full variable domain is DGGITQSPKYLFRKEGQNVTLSCEQNLNHDAMYWYRQDPGQGLRLIYYSQIVNDFQKGDIAEGYSVSREKKESFPLTVTSAQKNPTAFYLCASSLESSYNSPLHFGNGTRLTVT.

This chain links TRBV28 with TRBJ1-1; a weak D match, TRBD1 (6 bases). CDR3 length: 15 residues. Germline loops: CDR1 MDHEN, CDR2 SYDVKM. V lost 10 bases, J lost 3 bases, and 21 bases lay in between. The CDR3 DNA reads as TGTGCCACCACATACAGGGTCATGAGACACACTGAAGCTTTCTTT. It translates to CATTYRVMRHTEAFF.

Written as DNA, the CDR3 is TGTGCCAGCAGCTTTAGCTTTGGCACCGGGGAGCTGTTTTTT. Translated: CASSFSFGTGELFF. This chain links TRBV7-2 with TRBJ2-2; D remains ambiguous. Germline assignment: CDR1 SGHTA and CDR2 FQGNSA. The V gene lost 3 bases and the J gene lost 4 bases, with 9 bases spanning the gap. This CDR3 contains 14 residues. Variable domain in full (rest from reference TRBV7-2 and TRBJ2-2): GAGVSQSPSNKVTEKGKDVELRCDPISGHTALYWYRQSLGQGLEFLIYFQGNSAPDKSGLPSDRFSAERTGGSVSTLTIQRTQQEDSAVYLCASSFSFGTGELFFGEGSRLTVL.

This clone was recorded only once. The chain recombines TRBV27 with TRBJ2-7, with D possibly matching TRBD2 (5 bases). CDR1 MNHEY and CDR2 SMNVEV come from the germline V gene (reference sequence). The CDR3 covers 14 residues. Trimming cost V 6 bases and J 0 bases, with 12 bases left between them. The CDR3 spells CASSRGQTSYEQYF. The DNA of the CDR3 is TGTGCCAGCAGCAGAGGGCAGACCTCCTACGAGCAGTACTTC.

The DNA of the CDR3 is TGTGCCAGCAGTGACGACAGAGGGAGGTACGAGCAGTACTTC. Residues: CASSDDRGRYEQYF. The rearrangement joins TRBV25-1 to TRBJ2-7, with a possible D match to TRBD2 (6 bases). Germline V CDR1 and CDR2: MGHDK, SYGVNS. The CDR3 length is 14 residues. The germline V and J ends were trimmed by 3 bases and 4 bases, with 13 bases remaining between them.

The chain combines TRBV19 with TRBJ1-1, with TRBD1 matching 7 bases. Losses at the gene ends were 7 bases for V and 1 base for J; bases not matched to a gene: 6. Germline V gives CDR1 LNHDA, CDR2 SQIVND (reference sequence). This CDR3 has 14 residues. The CDR3 nucleotides are TGTGCCAGTATCCTTCCAGGGGGGAACACTGAAGCTTTCTTT. It encodes CASILPGGNTEAFF. The complete variable domain, with remaining parts taken from reference TRBV19 and TRBJ1-1, reads DGGITQSPKYLFRKEGQNVTLSCEQNLNHDAMYWYRQDPGQGLRLIYYSQIVNDFQKGDIAEGYSVSREKKESFPLTVTSAQKNPTAFYLCASILPGGNTEAFFGQGTRLTVV.

This chain connects TRBV2 to TRBJ1-6; tentatively, D is TRBD1 (6 bases). The CDR3 has 14 amino acids. V was shortened by 4 bases and J by 5 bases, with 9 bases between the two germline ends. From germline, CDR1 is SNHLY and CDR2 FYNNEI. CDR3 sequence (DNA): TGTGCCAGCAGTGGACAGGCGGATAATTCACCCCTCCACTTT. It encodes CASSGQADNSPLHF.

This chain uses TRBV28 with TRBJ2-6; the D is unclear. Germline CDR1 is MDHEN and CDR2 is SYDVKM. Trimming removed 2 bases at V and 0 bases at J, with 5 bases between. CDR3 size: 15 residues. The CDR3 region has the DNA TGTGCCAGCAGTTTACACACCTCTGGGGCCAACGTCCTGACTTTC. Its protein is CASSLHTSGANVLTF. Full variable domain (remainder filled in from reference TRBV28 and TRBJ2-6): DVKVTQSSRYLVKRTGEKVFLECVQDMDHENMFWYRQDPGLGLRLIYFSYDVKMKEKGDIPEGYSVSREKKERFSLILESASTNQTSMYLCASSLHTSGANVLTFGAGSRLTVL.

The V and J genes are TRBV24-1 and TRBJ1-5; D remains ambiguous. V was clipped by 9 bases and J by 2 bases, with 10 bases between them. CDR1 and CDR2 (germline): KGHDR, SFDVKD. The CDR3 is made up of 13 amino acids. The CDR3 DNA sequence: TGTGCCACCCAAACAAACCGCAATCAGCCCCAGCATTTT. It translates to CATQTNRNQPQHF.

The chain uses TRBV11-2 and TRBJ2-7; maybe TRBD1 (5 bases). Looked up from germline, CDR1 is SGHAT and CDR2 is FQNNGV. V shed 5 bases and J shed 4 bases, with 9 bases lying between them. This CDR3 comprises 12 residues. The CDR3 sequence: CASSPRGYEQYF. DNA for the CDR3: TGTGCCAGCAGCCCTAGGGGTTACGAGCAGTACTTC.

V and J are TRBV11-2 and TRBJ2-3, with D possibly being TRBD2 (6 bases). Germline CDR1 SGHAT, CDR2 FQNNGV. CDR3 length: 18 amino acids. V lost 1 base to trimming and J lost 2 bases, with 19 bases between them. The CDR3 DNA reads as TGTGCCAGCAGCTTAGGGGATGCGCTAGCGACTTTCACAGATACGCAGTATTTT. Translated: CASSLGDALATFTDTQYF.

V usage is TRBV19 and J usage is TRBJ2-1, with TRBD1 matching 9 bases. Germline V gives CDR1 LNHDA, CDR2 SQIVND (reference sequence). The CDR3 has 17 residues. Germline trimming cut 5 bases from V and 2 bases from J; bases unmatched to any gene: 10. CDR3 sequence (DNA): TGTGCCAGTAGTGTACAACCCGGGACAGGGACCTACAATGAGCAGTTCTTC. It codes for CASSVQPGTGTYNEQFF.

The chain combines TRBV7-9 with TRBJ2-1, with 13 bases lining up with TRBD2. CDR1 and CDR2 (germline): SEHNR, FQNEAQ (reference sequence). Germline trimming cut 1 base from V and 8 bases from J; bases unmatched to any gene: 8. This CDR3 has 17 amino acids. CDR3 DNA: TGTGCCAGCAGCTTAGTACTGGGACTAGCGGGGATCCATGAGCAGTTCTTC. It specifies CASSLVLGLAGIHEQFF.

The chain is built from TRBV18 and TRBJ2-5; D may be TRBD1 (6 bases). CDR3 size: 13 residues. Germline CDR1 and CDR2: KGHSH and LQKENI. V was shortened by 4 bases and J by 2 bases, with 8 bases between the two germline ends. CDR3 nucleotide sequence: TGTGCCAGCTCACGCGGACAGCAAGAGACCCAGTACTTC. It specifies CASSRGQQETQYF.

This clone was detected only once. V usage is TRBV6-5 and J usage is TRBJ1-1; D unresolved. This CDR3 has 13 amino acids. With 7 bases removed from V and 0 bases from J, the gap between germline ends came to 9 bases. Germline V gene data show CDR1 as MNHEY and CDR2 as SVGAGI. The CDR3 region has the DNA TGTGCCAGCACCCGAGGAATGAACACTGAAGCTTTCTTT. Encoded protein: CASTRGMNTEAFF.

This CDR3 is CASSPRTGGAYEQYF. The CDR3 DNA follows: TGTGCCAGCTCCCCAAGGACAGGGGGGGCCTACGAGCAGTACTTC. V is TRBV18 and J is TRBJ2-7; TRBD1 agrees at 10 bases. The CDR3 extends over 15 amino acids. Germline lookup yields CDR1 KGHSH and CDR2 LQKENI. Trimming cost V 6 bases and J 2 bases; bases outside gene matches: 7.

This chain uses TRBV9 with TRBJ2-7, with D perhaps matching TRBD2 (6 bases). Trimming cost V 0 bases and J 6 bases, with 13 bases left between them. Germline V lookup: CDR1 SGDLS, CDR2 YYNGEE. There are 14 residues in the CDR3. CDR3 in amino acids: CASSVEARGGEQYF. The CDR3 nucleotides read TGTGCCAGCAGCGTAGAAGCCCGGGGAGGCGAGCAGTACTTC.

The chain links TRBV11-2 to TRBJ1-6; D not resolved. V was shortened by 1 base and J by 7 bases, with 8 bases between the two germline ends. The CDR3 consists of 14 residues. Per the germline V gene, CDR1 is SGHAT and CDR2 is FQNNGV. The CDR3 DNA sequence: TGTGCCAGCAGCTTAGCAGGTTACAATTCACCCCTCCACTTT. Its translation is CASSLAGYNSPLHF.

V is TRBV10-3 and J is TRBJ1-2; 7 bases are a match to TRBD1. With 5 bases clipped from V and 8 bases from J, the junction kept 8 bases outside the gene matches. This CDR3 region has 13 residues. Germline V gene sequence: CDR1 ENHRY, CDR2 SYGVKD. In DNA, the CDR3 is TGTGCCATCAGTACCCGGACAGGACAAGGCTACACCTTC. This translates into CAISTRTGQGYTF.

The chain employs TRBV6-1 and TRBJ1-5; D might be TRBD1 (5 bases). V shed 4 bases and J shed 5 bases, with 21 bases lying between them. The CDR3 loop spans 17 amino acids. CDR1 is MNHNS and CDR2 is SASEGT in the germline V gene. The CDR3 here is CASSGAGPAYRYQPQHF. The CDR3 DNA is TGTGCCAGCAGTGGGGCAGGGCCTGCGTACCGTTATCAGCCCCAGCATTTT.

This chain connects TRBV28 to TRBJ2-5, with TRBD2 matching 9 bases. Trimming took 5 bases from V and 5 from J; bases not matched to a gene: 12. This CDR3 region has 16 residues. The V gene's germline CDR1 is MDHEN and CDR2 SYDVKM. The CDR3 loop is CASSPSLAGKRETQYF. DNA for the CDR3: TGTGCCAGCAGTCCCTCACTAGCGGGCAAACGGGAGACCCAGTACTTC.

CDR3: CASSSGARTDTQYF. CDR3 sequence (DNA): TGTGCCAGCAGCTCTGGAGCTCGGACAGATACGCAGTATTTT. The chain joins TRBV5-6 to TRBJ2-3; D gene ambiguous. This CDR3 has 14 amino acids. Trimming took 3 bases from V and 3 from J, leaving 11 bases between them. Germline V gene sequence: CDR1 SGHDT, CDR2 YYEEEE.

The genes are TRBV27 and TRBJ2-3; 7 bases fit TRBD1. Losses at the gene ends were 8 bases for V and 6 bases for J; bases not matched to a gene: 8. The CDR3 is 13 amino acids. Per germline, CDR1 MNHEY and CDR2 SMNVEV (reference sequence). The CDR3 is CASEGTDSDTQYF. CDR3 in DNA: TGTGCCAGCGAAGGGACAGATTCCGATACGCAGTATTTT.

This rearrangement joins TRBV12-3 or TRBV12-4 to TRBJ1-5, with 7 nucleotides matching TRBD1. V lost 6 bases and J lost 12; bases outside the gene matches: 11. The CDR3 extends over 13 amino acids. The CDR3, as DNA: TGTGCCAGCAGCCCTATCAGGACAGGACTCCAGCATTTT. Protein product: CASSPIRTGLQHF.

The rearrangement uses TRBV18 and TRBJ1-2; TRBD1 matches 11 bases. Germline V gives CDR1 KGHSH, CDR2 LQKENI. This CDR3 is 15 amino acids long. V shed 2 bases and J 3 bases; nucleotides not matched to a gene: 2. The CDR3 coding sequence is TGTGCCAGCTCACCAGGACAGGGGGCGGACTATGGCTACACCTTC. Its protein product is CASSPGQGADYGYTF. The whole variable domain, filled in from reference TRBV18 and TRBJ1-2, reads NAGVMQNPRHLVRRRGQEARLRCSPMKGHSHVYWYRQLPEEGLKFMVYLQKENIIDESGMPKERFSAEFPKEGPSILRIQQVVRGDSAAYFCASSPGQGADYGYTFGSGTRLTVV.